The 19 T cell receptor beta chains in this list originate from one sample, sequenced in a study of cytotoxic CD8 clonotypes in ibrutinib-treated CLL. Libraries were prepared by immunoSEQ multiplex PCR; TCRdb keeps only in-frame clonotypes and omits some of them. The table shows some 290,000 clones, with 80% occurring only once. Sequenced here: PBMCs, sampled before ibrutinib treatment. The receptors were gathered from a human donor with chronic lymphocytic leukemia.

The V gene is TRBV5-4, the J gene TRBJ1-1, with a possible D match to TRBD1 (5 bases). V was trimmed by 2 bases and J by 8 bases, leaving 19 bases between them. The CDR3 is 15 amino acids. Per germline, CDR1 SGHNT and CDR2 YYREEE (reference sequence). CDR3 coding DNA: TGTGCCAGCAGCTTCACCGGGACGCCCGGCCTCGAAGCTTTCTTT. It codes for CASSFTGTPGLEAFF.

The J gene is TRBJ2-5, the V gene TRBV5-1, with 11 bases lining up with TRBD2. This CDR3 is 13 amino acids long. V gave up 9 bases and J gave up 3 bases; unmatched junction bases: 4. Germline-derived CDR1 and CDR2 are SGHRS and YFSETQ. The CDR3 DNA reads TGCGCCACTTCACTAGCGGGAGAAGAGACCCAGTACTTC. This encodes CATSLAGEETQYF.

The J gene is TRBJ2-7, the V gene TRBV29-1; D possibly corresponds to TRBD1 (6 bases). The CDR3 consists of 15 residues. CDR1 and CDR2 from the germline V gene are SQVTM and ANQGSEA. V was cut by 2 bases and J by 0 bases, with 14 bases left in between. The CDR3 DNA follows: TGCAGCGTTGAATCAGGGGCGGAAAACTCCTACGAGCAGTACTTC. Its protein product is CSVESGAENSYEQYF.

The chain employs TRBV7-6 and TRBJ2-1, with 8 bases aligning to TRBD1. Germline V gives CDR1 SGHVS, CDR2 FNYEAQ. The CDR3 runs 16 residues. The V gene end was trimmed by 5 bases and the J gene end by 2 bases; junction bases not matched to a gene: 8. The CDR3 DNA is TGTGCCAGCAGCCCTAGGGGGACAGGAACCTACAATGAGCAGTTCTTC. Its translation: CASSPRGTGTYNEQFF.

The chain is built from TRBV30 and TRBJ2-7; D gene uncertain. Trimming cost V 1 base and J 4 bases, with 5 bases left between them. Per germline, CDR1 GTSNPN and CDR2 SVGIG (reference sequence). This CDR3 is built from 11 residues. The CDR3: CAWSEEYEQYF. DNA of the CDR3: TGTGCCTGGAGTGAAGAGTACGAGCAGTACTTC.

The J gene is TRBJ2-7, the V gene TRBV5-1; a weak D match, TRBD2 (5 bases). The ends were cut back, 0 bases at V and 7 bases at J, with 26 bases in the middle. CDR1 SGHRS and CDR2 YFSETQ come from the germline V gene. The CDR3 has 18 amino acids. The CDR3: CASSLVGTARLGGWEQYF. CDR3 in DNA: TGCGCCAGCAGCTTGGTTGGTACGGCCAGGTTGGGCGGGTGGGAGCAGTACTTC.

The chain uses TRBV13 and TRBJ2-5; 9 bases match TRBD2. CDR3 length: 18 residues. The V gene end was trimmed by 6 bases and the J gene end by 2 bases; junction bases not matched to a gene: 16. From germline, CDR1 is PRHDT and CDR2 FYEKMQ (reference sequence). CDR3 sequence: CASSLRQGQSGRQETQYF. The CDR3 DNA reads TGTGCCAGCAGTCTGCGACAGGGTCAGAGCGGGAGGCAAGAGACCCAGTACTTC. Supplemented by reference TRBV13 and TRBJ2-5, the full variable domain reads AAGVIQSPRHLIKEKRETATLKCYPIPRHDTVYWYQQGPGQDPQFLISFYEKMQSDKGSIPDRFSAQQFSDYHSELNMSSLELGDSALYFCASSLRQGQSGRQETQYFGPGTRLLVL.

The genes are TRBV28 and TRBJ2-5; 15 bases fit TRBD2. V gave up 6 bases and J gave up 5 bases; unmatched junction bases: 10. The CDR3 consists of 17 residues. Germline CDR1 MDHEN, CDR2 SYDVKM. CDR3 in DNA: TGTGCCAGCAGCCAAAGGACTAGCGGGAGGGCCCGGGAGACCCAGTACTTC. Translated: CASSQRTSGRARETQYF.

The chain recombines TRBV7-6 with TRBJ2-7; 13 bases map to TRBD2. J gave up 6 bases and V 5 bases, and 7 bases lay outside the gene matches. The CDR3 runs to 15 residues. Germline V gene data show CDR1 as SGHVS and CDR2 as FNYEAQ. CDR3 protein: CASSPGTSGTPEQYF. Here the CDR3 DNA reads TGTGCCAGCAGCCCAGGGACTAGCGGGACCCCCGAGCAGTACTTC. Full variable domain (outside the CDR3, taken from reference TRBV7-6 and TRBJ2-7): GAGVSQSPRYKVTKRGQDVALRCDPISGHVSLYWYRQALGQGPEFLTYFNYEAQQDKSGLPNDRFSAERPEGSISTLTIQRTEQRDSAMYRCASSPGTSGTPEQYFGPGTRLTVT.

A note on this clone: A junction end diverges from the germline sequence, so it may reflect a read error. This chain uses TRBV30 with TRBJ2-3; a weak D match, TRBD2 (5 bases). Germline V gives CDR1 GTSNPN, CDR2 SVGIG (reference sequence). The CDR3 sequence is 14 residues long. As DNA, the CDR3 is TGTGCCGGGAGTTGGGGATCGTATTCAGATACGCAGTATTTT. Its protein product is CAGSWGSYSDTQYF.

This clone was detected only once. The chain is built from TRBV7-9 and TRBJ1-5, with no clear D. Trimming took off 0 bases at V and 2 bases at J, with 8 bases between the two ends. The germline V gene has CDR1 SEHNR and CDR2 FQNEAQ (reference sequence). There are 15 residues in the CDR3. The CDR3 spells CASSLAMDGNQPQHF. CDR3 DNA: TGTGCCAGCAGCTTAGCTATGGACGGCAATCAGCCCCAGCATTTT. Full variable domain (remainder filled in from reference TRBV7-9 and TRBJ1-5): DTGVSQNPRHKITKRGQNVTFRCDPISEHNRLYWYRQTLGQGPEFLTYFQNEAQLEKSRLLSDRFSAERPKGSFSTLEIQRTEQGDSAMYLCASSLAMDGNQPQHFGDGTRLSIL.

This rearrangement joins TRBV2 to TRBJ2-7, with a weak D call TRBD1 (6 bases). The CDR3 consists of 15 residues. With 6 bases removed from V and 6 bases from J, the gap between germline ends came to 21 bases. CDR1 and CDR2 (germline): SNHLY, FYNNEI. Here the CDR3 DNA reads TGTGCCAGCAGAGCTCTACCAGGGGCACCGGGCGAGCAGTACTTC. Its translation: CASRALPGAPGEQYF. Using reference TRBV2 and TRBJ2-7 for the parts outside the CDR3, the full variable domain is EPEVTQTPSHQVTQMGQEVILRCVPISNHLYFYWYRQILGQKVEFLVSFYNNEISEKSEIFDDQFSVERPDGSNFTLKIRSTKLEDSAMYFCASRALPGAPGEQYFGPGTRLTVT.

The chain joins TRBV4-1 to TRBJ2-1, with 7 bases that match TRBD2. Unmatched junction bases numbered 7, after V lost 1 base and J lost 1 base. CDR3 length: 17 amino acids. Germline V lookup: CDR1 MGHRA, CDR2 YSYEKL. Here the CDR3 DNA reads TGCGCCAGCAGCCAAGTCTGGGAGGGCAGGTCCTACAATGAGCAGTTCTTC. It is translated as CASSQVWEGRSYNEQFF.

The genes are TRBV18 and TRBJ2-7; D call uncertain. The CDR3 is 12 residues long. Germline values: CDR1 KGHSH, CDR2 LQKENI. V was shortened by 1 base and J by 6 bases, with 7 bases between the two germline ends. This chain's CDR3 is CASSPRRAEQYF. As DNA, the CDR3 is TGTGCCAGCTCACCACGAAGGGCCGAGCAGTACTTC.

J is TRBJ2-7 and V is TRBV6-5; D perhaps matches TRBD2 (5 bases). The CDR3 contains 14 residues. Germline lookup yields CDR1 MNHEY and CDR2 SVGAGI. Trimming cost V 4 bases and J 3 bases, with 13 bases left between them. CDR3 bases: TGTGCCAGCAGTTCGCACGGCGGGCGCTACGAGCAGTACTTC. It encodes CASSSHGGRYEQYF.

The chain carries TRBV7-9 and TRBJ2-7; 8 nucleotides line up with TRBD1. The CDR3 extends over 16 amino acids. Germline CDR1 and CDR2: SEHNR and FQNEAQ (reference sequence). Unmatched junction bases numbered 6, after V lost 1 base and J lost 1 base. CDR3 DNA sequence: TGTGCCAGCAGCTTAGAGGGCAGGGGGCTTTCCTACGAGCAGTACTTC. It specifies CASSLEGRGLSYEQYF.

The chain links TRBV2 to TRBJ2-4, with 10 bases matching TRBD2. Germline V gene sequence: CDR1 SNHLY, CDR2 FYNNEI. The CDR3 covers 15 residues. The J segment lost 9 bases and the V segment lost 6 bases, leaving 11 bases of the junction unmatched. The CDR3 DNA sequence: TGTGCCAGCAGCGCCCTAGCGGGAGAATTCGCCATTCAGTACTTC. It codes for CASSALAGEFAIQYF.

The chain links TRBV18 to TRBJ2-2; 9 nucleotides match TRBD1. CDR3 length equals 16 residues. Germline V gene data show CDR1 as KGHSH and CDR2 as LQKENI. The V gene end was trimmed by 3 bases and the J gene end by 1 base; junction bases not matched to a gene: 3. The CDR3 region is CASSPGTGRNTGELFF. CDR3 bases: TGTGCCAGCTCACCCGGGACAGGGCGGAACACCGGGGAGCTGTTTTTT.

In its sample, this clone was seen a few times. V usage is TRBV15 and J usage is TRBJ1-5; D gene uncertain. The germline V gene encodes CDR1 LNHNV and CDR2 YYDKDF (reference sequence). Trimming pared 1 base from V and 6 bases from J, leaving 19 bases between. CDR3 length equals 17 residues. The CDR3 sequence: CATSRVALAGMAQPQHF. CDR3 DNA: TGTGCCACCAGCAGAGTAGCCCTGGCGGGGATGGCTCAGCCCCAGCATTTT.